This T cell receptor beta chain appears in the sequencing data of a study of cytomegalovirus exposure and HLA in healthy donors (dated by TCRdb to about 2017). As for the study more broadly: According to a later analysis, one platform produced both the 120 validation repertoires and the 730 or so repertoires of the first cohort. The study was designed to test whether signatures of past pathogen exposure could be identified by cataloging public T cell receptors. High-throughput TCR immunosequencing, statistical association of individual TCRs with disease status, and machine learning were combined to predict cytomegalovirus infection status. Along with the approximately 650-subject first cohort, a separate validation cohort of about 110 different subjects was used.

Separate from the approximately 700-subject first cohort, the validation cohort of over 90 subjects was the group to which the donors belonged. CDR1 SGHAT and CDR2 FQDESV were looked up in the germline V gene (reference sequence). The CDR3 runs 16 residues from the cysteine to the phenylalanine. The only DNA kept is the CDR3, 48 bases in frame from the first base. V was cut back by 1 base and J by 0 bases, leaving a gap of 11 bases between them. The paper as a whole reports these results and caveats: Across donors, most TCR sequences were observed very rarely, whereas some public TCRs were present in many individuals. The classifier was reported to diagnose cytomegalovirus status with high specificity and sensitivity in both the original cohort and the validation cohort. In vitro tests confirmed that a few of the cytomegalovirus-associated TCR beta chains recognize cytomegalovirus antigens. A later analysis lacked HLA typing for the validation cohort, so it scored co-occurrence in that cohort across all 110 or so repertoires. Subsequent analysis determined that TCRs grouped into clusters in the first cohort also showed a tendency toward co-occurrence across the 120 validation repertoires, and roughly 95% of cluster scores exceeded 0. The study gave a list of over 150 TCR beta chains associated with cytomegalovirus. It was suggested by the authors that the approach could potentially be generalized to other disease states and immunological phenotypes.

The library was obtained by the immunoSEQ multiplex PCR assay. In the authors' own workflow: A statistical classification framework was built for diagnosing cytomegalovirus status from the catalog of TCR beta chain sequences. TCRdb retrieved this table from immuneACCESS and kept in-frame rearrangements only. Not all clones are present; in checked studies, unresolved V genes account for under half, and no reason is known for the remainder. V and J calls and clone size follow that table, whereas D and trimming were derived from the DNA. The sample data list approximately 120,000 clones, and roughly 90% of these were observed just once. The top ten clones comprise 2% to 2.5% of the sample. Of note for this clone: The target of this receptor is not known. Base qualities are not provided; no much larger clone lies one nucleotide away.

The sample consisted of PBMCs. This receptor chain uses TRBV11-1 and TRBJ2-3, and perhaps TRBD2 as D gene, on 6 matching bases. This receptor was identified in a woman aged 18-30 years in good health and CMV-seronegative. The DNA sequence is as follows: TGTGCCAGCAGCTTAGGTAGCGGACTCAGCACAGATACGCAGTATTTT. Translated, this gives CASSLGSGLSTDTQYF. Where the CDR3 stops, the reference TRBV11-1 and TRBJ2-3 genes take over; the full variable domain is EAEVAQSPRYKITEKSQAVAFWCDPISGHATLYWYRQILGQGPELLVQFQDESVVDDSQLPKDRFSAERLKGVDSTLKIQPAELGDSAMYLCASSLGSGLSTDTQYFGPGTRLTVL.